This entry lists 27 T cell receptor beta chains sequenced from one sample in a study of shared clonotypes between healthy human individuals. Sequenced by immunoSEQ multiplex PCR; TCRdb stores in-frame clones only, minus some. The sample includes roughly 2.5 million clones, around 90% of them seen just once. Sequencing was carried out using naive CD4+ T cells sorted from blood. The subset was: CD45RA+ positively selected. The source of these receptors is a man between 18 and 35 years old in good health.

The chain employs TRBV18 and TRBJ1-2; D perhaps matches TRBD1 (5 bases). With 2 bases removed from V and 4 bases from J, the gap between germline ends came to 17 bases. The germline V gene encodes CDR1 KGHSH and CDR2 LQKENI. CDR3 length: 16 residues. The CDR3 region is CASSPGWEGAGYGYTF. The CDR3 DNA reads TGTGCCAGCTCACCAGGATGGGAAGGGGCTGGCTATGGCTACACCTTC.

This clone was seen once. The chain has TRBV6-6 and TRBJ2-7, with D hard to call. The germline CDR1 and CDR2 sequences are MNHNY and SVGAGI (reference sequence). This CDR3 comprises 15 residues. Trimming took off 5 bases at V and 2 bases at J, with 16 bases between the two ends. In DNA, the CDR3 is TGTGCCAGCAGTAGCCCGACTGACCTTACCTACGAGCAGTACTTC. Translated: CASSSPTDLTYEQYF.

The V gene is TRBV5-1, the J gene TRBJ1-1; TRBD1 is a possible D gene (6 bases). The CDR3 is 14 amino acids. V lost 5 bases and J lost 1, with 12 bases in between. Germline V gives CDR1 SGHRS, CDR2 YFSETQ. The CDR3 spells CASRRQEGNTEAFF. Here the CDR3 DNA reads TGCGCCAGCAGAAGACAGGAGGGGAACACTGAAGCTTTCTTT.

The chain is built from TRBV19 and TRBJ1-2, with 9 bases matching TRBD1. The junction had 14 bases not matched to a gene; V was cut back by 11 bases and J by 7 bases. The germline gives CDR1 LNHDA, CDR2 SQIVND (reference sequence). The CDR3 consists of 14 residues. CDR3 in amino acids: CASRRTGVPSGYTF. For the CDR3, the DNA is TGTGCCTCACGGCGGACAGGGGTTCCCTCTGGCTACACCTTC.

V is TRBV11-2 and J is TRBJ2-1; TRBD2 is a possible D gene (5 bases). This CDR3 is 16 amino acids long. In germline, CDR1 is SGHAT, CDR2 FQNNGV. Deletions cut 5 bases from V and 10 bases from J, with 24 bases between. CDR3 region: CASSGRDSGKVGEQFF. The CDR3 DNA is TGTGCCAGCAGCGGCCGAGACTCGGGGAAAGTTGGAGAGCAGTTCTTC. The entire variable domain, with the rest obtained from reference TRBV11-2 and TRBJ2-1, is as follows: EAGVAQSPRYKIIEKRQSVAFWCNPISGHATLYWYQQILGQGPKLLIQFQNNGVVDDSQLPKDRFSAERLKGVDSTLKIQPAKLEDSAVYLCASSGRDSGKVGEQFFGPGTRLTVL.

This clone has a single count. The rearrangement joins TRBV7-9 to TRBJ2-1, with TRBD2 matching over 9 bases. The CDR3 spans 16 residues. The V segment lost 7 bases and the J segment 6 bases; nucleotides outside the gene matches: 13. CDR1 SEHNR and CDR2 FQNEAQ come from the germline V gene (reference sequence). CDR3 DNA sequence: TGTGCCAGCACCCGGGGTAGCGGGAGTAATTCCAATGAGCAGTTCTTC. Protein: CASTRGSGSNSNEQFF.

This clone was recorded once. The chain links TRBV6-5 to TRBJ1-1, with 8 bases that match TRBD1. Germline CDR1 and CDR2: MNHEY and SVGAGI. The ends lost 2 bases at V and 2 bases at J; junction bases unmatched: 4. The CDR3 contains 15 residues. CDR3 DNA sequence: TGTGCCAGCAGTTACGGGGGACAGGCCAACACTGAAGCTTTCTTT. It specifies CASSYGGQANTEAFF.

V and J are TRBV28 and TRBJ2-7; D is possibly TRBD2 (5 bases). The CDR3 runs 13 residues. V lost 6 bases, J lost 2 bases, and 11 bases lay in between. Germline V gene sequence: CDR1 MDHEN, CDR2 SYDVKM. The CDR3: CASREVVAYEQYF. The CDR3 DNA is TGTGCCAGCAGGGAGGTAGTAGCCTACGAGCAGTACTTC.

This chain uses TRBV7-9 with TRBJ2-5; D remains ambiguous. Deletions cut 4 bases from V and 5 bases from J, with 11 bases between. The CDR3 is 13 amino acids. Germline CDR1 SEHNR, CDR2 FQNEAQ (reference sequence). The CDR3 region has the DNA TGTGCCAGCAGCTCTGACTCCTGGGAGACCCAGTACTTC. The encoded protein is CASSSDSWETQYF.

V usage is TRBV6-6 and J usage is TRBJ1-4, with 8 positions matching TRBD1. Germline V lookup: CDR1 MNHNY, CDR2 SVGAGI (reference sequence). The CDR3 loop spans 14 amino acids. After removal of 7 bases from V and 5 bases from J, the junction contained 6 bases not matched to a gene. The CDR3, as DNA: TGTGCCAGCAATCCGGGACAGGAGAATGAAAAACTGTTTTTT. Protein: CASNPGQENEKLFF.

The genes are TRBV29-1 and TRBJ1-2; 12 bases align to TRBD1. The V gene's germline CDR1 is SQVTM and CDR2 ANQGSEA. J gave up 2 bases and V 0 bases, and 7 bases lay outside the gene matches. The CDR3 covers 17 residues. The CDR3 is CSVEDRGGTGGNYGYTF. For the CDR3, the DNA is TGCAGCGTTGAAGATCGAGGCGGGACAGGGGGCAACTATGGCTACACCTTC.

CDR3 sequence (DNA): TGTGCCAGCAGGCGGGGCAGGGTAGACACTGAAGCTTTCTTT. Translating gives CASRRGRVDTEAFF. V gene TRBV5-5 combines with J gene TRBJ1-1; D is possibly TRBD1 (5 bases). This CDR3 contains 14 residues. Germline loops: CDR1 SGHKS, CDR2 YYEKEE (reference sequence). V lost 5 bases, J lost 3 bases, and 14 bases lay in between.

Only one count was recorded for this clone. The gene calls are TRBV10-3 and TRBJ1-4, with D uncertain. Trimming left V 6 bases short and J 7 bases short, with 9 bases between. Germline CDR1 is ENHRY and CDR2 is SYGVKD. The CDR3 is 12 amino acids. CDR3 coding DNA: TGTGCCATCAGCCTGGCGGGTGAAAAACTGTTTTTT. It codes for CAISLAGEKLFF.

On this clone itself: In the same sample, other DNA sequences code for this CDR3. The CDR3 nucleotides are TGTGCCAGCAGCTCCAACTATGGCTACACCTTC. Translated: CASSSNYGYTF. This chain connects TRBV9 to TRBJ1-2; unclear D gene. The germline V gene has CDR1 SGDLS and CDR2 YYNGEE. Trimming took off 4 bases at V and 2 bases at J, with 3 bases between the two ends. The CDR3 runs to 11 residues. Full variable domain (outside the CDR3, taken from reference TRBV9 and TRBJ1-2): DSGVTQTPKHLITATGQRVTLRCSPRSGDLSVYWYQQSLDQGLQFLIQYYNGEERAKGNILERFSAQQFPDLHSELNLSSLELGDSALYFCASSSNYGYTFGSGTRLTVV.

The V and J genes are TRBV5-1 and TRBJ2-2; the D gene is possibly TRBD1 (6 bases). V was pared by 5 bases and J by 1 base, with 12 bases between. This CDR3 has 15 residues. Germline V gene data show CDR1 as SGHRS and CDR2 as YFSETQ. The CDR3 loop is CASSPGHRNTGELFF. The DNA of the CDR3 is TGCGCCAGCAGTCCGGGACACAGGAACACCGGGGAGCTGTTTTTT.

The CDR3 protein is CASSSTIGYEQYF. CDR3 in DNA: TGTGCCAGCAGCTCAACGATAGGCTACGAGCAGTACTTC. The J gene is TRBJ2-7, the V gene TRBV7-2; D not resolved. The V end was cut by 4 bases, the J end by 3 bases, with 10 bases between. In germline, CDR1 is SGHTA, CDR2 FQGNSA. The CDR3 length is 13 residues.

The rearrangement links TRBV18 to TRBJ2-3, with TRBD1 matching 9 bases. The ends lost 1 base at V and 3 bases at J; junction bases unmatched: 5. The CDR3 runs to 16 residues. The germline CDR1 and CDR2 sequences are KGHSH and LQKENI. CDR3 sequence: CASSPLAGQGTDTQYF. The CDR3 region has the DNA TGTGCCAGCTCACCACTCGCGGGACAGGGTACAGATACGCAGTATTTT.

The chain recombines TRBV14 with TRBJ2-7; D is possibly TRBD1 or TRBD2 (7 bases each). This CDR3 is built from 14 residues. V lost 1 base and J lost 4, with 11 bases in between. Germline loops: CDR1 SGHDN, CDR2 FVKESK. The CDR3 is CASSQGQGGYEQYF. The CDR3 DNA follows: TGTGCCAGCAGCCAAGGACAGGGAGGGTACGAGCAGTACTTC.

The chain links TRBV5-1 to TRBJ1-1; weak D call: TRBD1 (5 bases). CDR1 SGHRS and CDR2 YFSETQ come from the germline V gene. CDR3 length: 12 amino acids. Between the trimmed V and J ends, which lost 3 bases and 8 bases, there was a span of 11 bases. The CDR3 bases are TGCGCCAGCAGCTACAGTGGGACGGAAGCTTTCTTT. Its translation is CASSYSGTEAFF.

This chain uses TRBV9 with TRBJ1-2, with unresolved D. Germline CDR1 and CDR2: SGDLS and YYNGEE. V was cut by 4 bases and J by 4 bases, with 8 bases left in between. There are 12 residues in the CDR3. The CDR3 sequence: CASSPDGYGYTF. The CDR3 nucleotides read TGTGCCAGCAGCCCGGACGGCTATGGCTACACCTTC.

The chain couples TRBV4-1 to TRBJ2-1; TRBD1 matches at 8 bases. V shed 0 bases, J shed 2 bases, and the junction held 3 bases outside the gene matches. There are 16 residues in the CDR3. Germline V gives CDR1 MGHRA, CDR2 YSYEKL. For the CDR3, the DNA is TGCGCCAGCAGCCAAGAACAGGGGGGTGCCTACAATGAGCAGTTCTTC. The encoded protein is CASSQEQGGAYNEQFF.

As concerns this clone: Other DNA sequences in the sample encode the same CDR3. The rearrangement links TRBV5-1 to TRBJ1-1; weak D call: TRBD1 (6 bases). The CDR3 is made up of 14 amino acids. V shed 3 bases and J shed 1 base, with 10 bases lying between them. In germline, CDR1 is SGHRS, CDR2 YFSETQ. The DNA for the CDR3 is TGCGCCAGCAGCTCAGGACAGCCGAACACTGAAGCTTTCTTT. It codes for CASSSGQPNTEAFF.

On this clone itself: At the DNA level, this CDR3 is encoded by other sequences in the same sample as well. CDR3 nucleotides: TGTGCCAGCAGCTTGGGACAGGGAGACTCACCCCTCCACTTT. Translation gives CASSLGQGDSPLHF. The chain joins TRBV5-4 to TRBJ1-6, with 7 positions matching TRBD1. The CDR3 totals 14 residues. From germline, CDR1 is SGHNT and CDR2 YYREEE (reference sequence). V lost 0 bases to trimming and J lost 10 bases; unmatched junction nucleotides: 4.

The rearrangement joins TRBV27 to TRBJ1-1; 11 bases are shared with TRBD1. This CDR3 spans 15 amino acids. The ends lost 5 bases at V and 8 bases at J; junction bases unmatched: 10. CDR1 MNHEY and CDR2 SMNVEV come from the germline V gene (reference sequence). CDR3 nucleotides: TGTGCCAGCAGTCCCTGGACAGGGGGCAAGAGGGAAGCTTTCTTT. This translates into CASSPWTGGKREAFF.

About this clone: Additional DNA sequences in this sample encode the identical CDR3. J is TRBJ2-1 and V is TRBV7-8; D is unresolved. Trimming took off 4 bases at V and 7 bases at J, with 5 bases between the two ends. Germline V lookup: CDR1 SGHVS, CDR2 FQNEAQ. This CDR3 has 11 amino acids. DNA of the CDR3: TGTGCCAGCAGCTCTCCTAATGAGCAGTTCTTC. This gives the protein CASSSPNEQFF. The full variable domain, in which reference TRBV7-8 and TRBJ2-1 provide the parts outside the CDR3, is GAGVSQSPRYKVAKRGQDVALRCDPISGHVSLFWYQQALGQGPEFLTYFQNEAQLDKSGLPSDRFFAERPEGSVSTLKIQRTQQEDSAVYLCASSSPNEQFFGPGTRLTVL.

V gene TRBV5-6 combines with J gene TRBJ2-6; tentative D call: TRBD1 (6 bases). CDR1 SGHDT and CDR2 YYEEEE come from the germline V gene. This CDR3 region has 18 residues. V lost 3 bases, J lost 4 bases, and 20 bases lay in between. In nucleotides, the CDR3 is TGTGCCAGCAGCTCCCCGGGGACAACGGTTTGGGGGGCCAACGTCCTGACTTTC. It is translated as CASSSPGTTVWGANVLTF. Supplemented by reference TRBV5-6 and TRBJ2-6, the full variable domain reads DAGVTQSPTHLIKTRGQQVTLRCSPKSGHDTVSWYQQALGQGPQFIFQYYEEEERQRGNFPDRFSGHQFPNYSSELNVNALLLGDSALYLCASSSPGTTVWGANVLTFGAGSRLTVL.

The V call is TRBV13, the J call TRBJ2-5; possible D gene TRBD2, 6 bases. The CDR3 has 17 amino acids. Germline lookup yields CDR1 PRHDT and CDR2 FYEKMQ (reference sequence). With 5 bases removed from V and 5 bases from J, the gap between germline ends came to 24 bases. The CDR3 region has the DNA TGTGCCAGCAGCCGGGCCACGGGACCCCTCGGAGGGGAGACCCAGTACTTC. This codes for CASSRATGPLGGETQYF.